This TCR beta chain was documented in a study of cytomegalovirus exposure and HLA in healthy donors. Study-wide background: Unique TCRs numbering around 80 million, obtained from HLA-typed donors, made up an early data release. General study findings and limits: Other equally common chains were less clonally expanded than HLA-associated TCR beta chains, a later analysis showed. Among TCR sequences, most were rare, though some public TCRs appeared in many donors.

PCR primers comprised 60 Vbeta and 13 Jbeta primers. Libraries were prepared by immunoSEQ multiplex PCR; TCRdb keeps only in-frame clonotypes and omits some of them. The sample carries roughly 180,000 clones, approximately 80% recorded once. CDR3 length: 14 residues. V lost 10 bases and J 2 bases, leaving 17 bases between the germline ends. Per germline, CDR1 SEHNR and CDR2 FQNEAQ (reference sequence). Concerning this clone: Its specificity is unknown.

The chain is built from TRBV7-9 and TRBJ2-5; D perhaps matches TRBD1 (7 bases). The sequenced sample consisted of PBMCs. The source of this sequence is a man between 18 and 29 years old in good health and CMV-seronegative. The CDR3 nucleotides are TGTGCCATAAGGGGGCCCGCGGGGCAAGAGACCCAGTACTTC. This gives the protein CAIRGPAGQETQYF.